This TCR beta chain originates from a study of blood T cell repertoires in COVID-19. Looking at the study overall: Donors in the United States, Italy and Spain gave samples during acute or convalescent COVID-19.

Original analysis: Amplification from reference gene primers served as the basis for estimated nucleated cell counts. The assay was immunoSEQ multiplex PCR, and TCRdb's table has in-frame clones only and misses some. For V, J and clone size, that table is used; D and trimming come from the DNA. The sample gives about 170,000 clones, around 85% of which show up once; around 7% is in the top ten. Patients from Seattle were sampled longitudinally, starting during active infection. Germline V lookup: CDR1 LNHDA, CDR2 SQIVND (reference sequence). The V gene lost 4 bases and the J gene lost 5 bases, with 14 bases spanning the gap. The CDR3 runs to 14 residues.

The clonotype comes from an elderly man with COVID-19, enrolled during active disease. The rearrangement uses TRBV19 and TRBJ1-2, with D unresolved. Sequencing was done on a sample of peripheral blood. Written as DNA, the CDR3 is TGTGCCAGTAGTACCGCGGGTCTCGAGTATGGCTACACCTTC. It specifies CASSTAGLEYGYTF.